Below are 27 T cell receptor beta chains sequenced from a single sample in a study of shared clonotypes between healthy human individuals. The assay was immunoSEQ multiplex PCR, and TCRdb's table has in-frame clones only and misses some. The sample gives roughly 760,000 clones, approximately 74% of which show up once; 1.5% to 2% is in the top ten. What was sequenced was memory CD4+ T cells sorted from blood. Described subset: CD45RA-negative fraction. Receptors originate from a woman aged 25 to 39 in good health.

The chain uses TRBV6-5 and TRBJ2-7; D unresolved. The ends were cut back, 6 bases at V and 3 bases at J, with 15 bases in the middle. The CDR3 consists of 14 residues. Germline V gene lookup returns CDR1 MNHEY and CDR2 SVGAGI. CDR3 amino acids: CASSRSPTFYEQYF. The CDR3, as DNA: TGTGCCAGCAGCCGATCCCCCACTTTCTACGAGCAGTACTTC.

The CDR3 DNA reads TGTGCCAGCAGCTCGGGAGTGGGTGGAGATGGCTACACCTTC. The encoded protein is CASSSGVGGDGYTF. The chain couples TRBV6-6 to TRBJ1-2; D remains ambiguous. CDR3 size: 14 residues. Looked up from germline, CDR1 is MNHNY and CDR2 is SVGAGI (reference sequence). Trimming cost V 6 bases and J 6 bases, with 17 bases left between them.

This clone was recorded only once. The J gene is TRBJ1-5, the V gene TRBV11-3; D is perhaps TRBD1 (6 bases). CDR1 is SGHNT and CDR2 is YENEEA in the germline V gene. The CDR3 loop spans 15 amino acids. Trimming cost V 6 bases and J 2 bases, with 14 bases left between them. Here the CDR3 reads CASSSVRGGNQPQHF. CDR3 DNA: TGTGCCAGCAGTAGCGTCAGGGGTGGCAATCAGCCCCAGCATTTT. Combining the CDR3 with reference TRBV11-3 and TRBJ1-5 gives the whole variable domain EAGVVQSPRYKIIEKKQPVAFWCNPISGHNTLYWYLQNLGQGPELLIRYENEEAVDDSQLPKDRFSAERLKGVDSTLKIQPAELGDSAVYLCASSSVRGGNQPQHFGDGTRLSIL.

This clone turned up a few times. The V and J genes are TRBV28 and TRBJ2-7, with D possibly TRBD1 on 6 matching bases. In germline, CDR1 is MDHEN, CDR2 SYDVKM. The V end lost 4 bases, the J end lost 3 bases, and 13 bases lay between the germline ends. There are 14 residues in the CDR3. In DNA, the CDR3 is TGTGCCAGCAGTTCCAACGGACAGTTCTACGAGCAGTACTTC. Translation: CASSSNGQFYEQYF. The entire variable domain, with the rest obtained from reference TRBV28 and TRBJ2-7, is as follows: DVKVTQSSRYLVKRTGEKVFLECVQDMDHENMFWYRQDPGLGLRLIYFSYDVKMKEKGDIPEGYSVSREKKERFSLILESASTNQTSMYLCASSSNGQFYEQYFGPGTRLTVT.

The V gene is TRBV25-1, the J gene TRBJ2-6; no clear D gene. Trimming took 8 bases from V and 1 from J, leaving 3 bases between them. The CDR3 is 12 amino acids. CDR1 is MGHDK and CDR2 is SYGVNS in the germline V gene. The DNA for the CDR3 is TGTGCCAGCGGATCTGGGGCCAACGTCCTGACTTTC. Translated: CASGSGANVLTF.

This rearrangement joins TRBV7-2 to TRBJ2-7; no reliable D call. V gave up 5 bases and J gave up 4 bases, with 9 bases separating them. Per the germline V gene, CDR1 is SGHTA and CDR2 is FQGNSA. The length of the CDR3 is 12 residues. CDR3 coding DNA: TGTGCCAGCAGCACTCAAAGGTACGAGCAGTACTTC. Encoded protein: CASSTQRYEQYF.

This chain connects TRBV7-8 to TRBJ2-7; TRBD2 matches at 12 bases. The CDR3 is 16 amino acids. Germline-derived CDR1 and CDR2 are SGHVS and FQNEAQ. The junction had 7 bases not matched to a gene; V was cut back by 5 bases and J by 2 bases. CDR3 nucleotides: TGTGCCAGCAGCAGCTCCGGACTAGCGGGAACCTACGAGCAGTACTTC. It is translated as CASSSSGLAGTYEQYF.

This clone has more than one count but fewer than ten. V usage is TRBV7-9 and J usage is TRBJ2-3; 10 bases are a match to TRBD2. The ends lost 2 bases at V and 11 bases at J; junction bases unmatched: 7. Germline V gene sequence: CDR1 SEHNR, CDR2 FQNEAQ (reference sequence). This CDR3 spans 14 amino acids. CDR3 region: CASSLRLAGPQQYF. As DNA, the CDR3 is TGTGCCAGCAGCTTAAGACTAGCGGGCCCCCAGCAGTATTTT.

In the case of this clone: At the DNA level, this CDR3 is encoded by other sequences in the same sample as well. V and J are TRBV28 and TRBJ1-5, with a possible D match to TRBD1 (5 bases). V was clipped by 5 bases and J by 0 bases, with 14 bases between them. Germline V lookup: CDR1 MDHEN, CDR2 SYDVKM. This CDR3 has 16 residues. In DNA, the CDR3 is TGTGCCAGCAGTCCCAAGGGGACCTATAGCAATCAGCCCCAGCATTTT. Residues: CASSPKGTYSNQPQHF. The whole variable domain, remainder taken from reference TRBV28 and TRBJ1-5, is DVKVTQSSRYLVKRTGEKVFLECVQDMDHENMFWYRQDPGLGLRLIYFSYDVKMKEKGDIPEGYSVSREKKERFSLILESASTNQTSMYLCASSPKGTYSNQPQHFGDGTRLSIL.

Worth noting for this clone: Other DNA sequences in the same sample also yield this CDR3. The chain couples TRBV10-3 to TRBJ2-7, with D perhaps TRBD1 (5 bases). This CDR3 is built from 13 residues. The ends were cut back, 4 bases at V and 1 base at J, with 8 bases in the middle. From germline, CDR1 is ENHRY and CDR2 SYGVKD. DNA of the CDR3: TGTGCCATCAGTGGGACACCTTCCTACGAGCAGTACTTC. The encoded protein is CAISGTPSYEQYF.

The V and J genes are TRBV5-1 and TRBJ2-7; D may correspond to TRBD1 or TRBD2 (6 bases each). The CDR3 extends over 15 amino acids. Germline V gives CDR1 SGHRS, CDR2 YFSETQ. V shed 3 bases and J shed 0 bases, with 13 bases lying between them. The CDR3 DNA reads as TGCGCCAGCAGCTCCGGGGGCAGGAGCTCCTACGAGCAGTACTTC. Translating it yields CASSSGGRSSYEQYF.

This clone was detected only a few times. CDR3 nucleotides: TGTGCCAGCAGTTGGACGGTTTATGGCTACACCTTC. Its translation is CASSWTVYGYTF. V usage is TRBV6-1 and J usage is TRBJ1-2; D is unclear. This CDR3 comprises 12 residues. V lost 5 bases and J 5 bases, leaving 9 bases between the germline ends. CDR1 and CDR2 (germline): MNHNS, SASEGT.

The chain recombines TRBV19 with TRBJ2-2; weak D call: TRBD2 (6 bases). V gave up 3 bases and J gave up 4 bases, with 9 bases separating them. The germline V gene encodes CDR1 LNHDA and CDR2 SQIVND (reference sequence). The length of the CDR3 is 14 residues. CDR3 DNA sequence: TGTGCCAGTAGTATCCCGGGACTCACCGGGGAGCTGTTTTTT. This sequence encodes CASSIPGLTGELFF.

This clone came up a few times. The chain joins TRBV29-1 to TRBJ2-2, with a weak D call TRBD2 (6 bases). The V gene lost 7 bases and the J gene lost 1 base, with 7 bases spanning the gap. Germline CDR1 SQVTM, CDR2 ANQGSEA. CDR3 length equals 12 residues. CDR3 sequence reads: CSAGRNTGELFF. The CDR3 DNA reads TGCAGCGCCGGGAGGAACACCGGGGAGCTGTTTTTT.

J is TRBJ2-1 and V is TRBV18, with 16 bases aligning to TRBD2. The germline V gene encodes CDR1 KGHSH and CDR2 LQKENI. This CDR3 spans 21 amino acids. The junction had 14 bases not matched to a gene; V was cut back by 5 bases and J by 1 base. In DNA form, the CDR3 reads TGTGCCAGCTCAACACTTCAAGGGACTAGCGGGAGGGCCCCATCCTACAATGAGCAGTTCTTC. This translates into CASSTLQGTSGRAPSYNEQFF.

This chain connects TRBV7-8 to TRBJ2-3; maybe TRBD2 (5 bases). The ends were cut back, 7 bases at V and 7 bases at J, with 18 bases in the middle. The CDR3 loop spans 14 amino acids. Germline V gene lookup returns CDR1 SGHVS and CDR2 FQNEAQ. CDR3 DNA: TGTGCCAGCAAGCGTCGGGCGGAGCGGAATACGCAGTATTTT. Encoded protein: CASKRRAERNTQYF. Full variable domain (outside the CDR3, taken from reference TRBV7-8 and TRBJ2-3): GAGVSQSPRYKVAKRGQDVALRCDPISGHVSLFWYQQALGQGPEFLTYFQNEAQLDKSGLPSDRFFAERPEGSVSTLKIQRTQQEDSAVYLCASKRRAERNTQYFGPGTRLTVL.

The rearrangement joins TRBV7-9 to TRBJ1-2, with TRBD1 identical over 10 bases. CDR1 and CDR2 (germline): SEHNR, FQNEAQ (reference sequence). The CDR3 runs to 16 residues. J gave up 7 bases and V 2 bases, and 10 bases lay outside the gene matches. Written as DNA, the CDR3 is TGTGCCAGCAGCTTACTCCCGGGACAGGGGCTGGGTGGCTACACCTTC. Translating it yields CASSLLPGQGLGGYTF.

The chain recombines TRBV4-1 with TRBJ2-7; D unresolved. CDR3 length: 14 amino acids. Germline CDR1 is MGHRA and CDR2 is YSYEKL. The V end was cut by 0 bases, the J end by 2 bases, with 8 bases between. The chain's CDR3 is CASSQDHVPYEQYF. CDR3 DNA: TGCGCCAGCAGCCAAGACCACGTCCCCTACGAGCAGTACTTC.

The chain recombines TRBV27 with TRBJ1-1; perhaps TRBD1 as D (5 bases). With 3 bases removed from V and 3 bases from J, the gap between germline ends came to 17 bases. The CDR3 sequence is 16 residues long. The germline V gene encodes CDR1 MNHEY and CDR2 SMNVEV (reference sequence). CDR3 coding DNA: TGTGCCAGCAGTTTGCGGGCACCCAGAGGGGACACTGAAGCTTTCTTT. Encoded protein: CASSLRAPRGDTEAFF.

This clone occurred once. The chain recombines TRBV5-8 with TRBJ2-2; 10 bases are shared with TRBD2. Losses at the gene ends were 4 bases for V and 6 bases for J; bases not matched to a gene: 9. The germline V gene encodes CDR1 SGHTS and CDR2 YDEGEE. CDR3 size: 16 residues. CDR3 protein: CASSPRLAGEAGELFF. The CDR3 coding sequence is TGTGCCAGCAGCCCTCGGCTAGCGGGAGAGGCCGGGGAGCTGTTTTTT.

This clone was found many times. This sample includes further DNA sequences coding for the same CDR3. CDR3 protein: CASSQDRDSTDTQYF. The CDR3, as DNA: TGCGCCAGCAGCCAAGACCGGGACTCCACAGATACGCAGTATTTT. V is TRBV4-1 and J is TRBJ2-3, with D possibly matching TRBD2 (6 bases). CDR1 and CDR2 from the germline V gene are MGHRA and YSYEKL. This CDR3 comprises 15 residues. V lost 0 bases to trimming and J lost 2 bases, with 9 bases between them.

The V call is TRBV6-5, the J call TRBJ1-4, with 7 bases identical to TRBD1. CDR3 length: 15 amino acids. V dropped 6 bases and J dropped 8; count of bases not matched to a gene: 12. Germline CDR1 and CDR2: MNHEY and SVGAGI. CDR3 nucleotides: TGTGCCAGCAGCTCCCAGGGGGGGCATTACGAAAAACTGTTTTTT. Its protein is CASSSQGGHYEKLFF.

The V and J genes are TRBV7-9 and TRBJ2-5, with 11 bases identical to TRBD1. Germline V gives CDR1 SEHNR, CDR2 FQNEAQ (reference sequence). The CDR3 runs to 14 residues. V shed 5 bases, J shed 5 bases, and the junction held 4 bases outside the gene matches. DNA for the CDR3: TGTGCCAGCAGCCTCGGACAGGGGGCCGAGACCCAGTACTTC. Amino acids: CASSLGQGAETQYF.

This chain connects TRBV2 to TRBJ1-1; D remains ambiguous. Germline assignment: CDR1 SNHLY and CDR2 FYNNEI. This CDR3 is 13 amino acids long. The V and J ends lost 7 bases and 1 base respectively, with 10 bases between them. CDR3 in DNA: TGTGCCAGCACCACGGACCAGAACACTGAAGCTTTCTTT. Its protein product is CASTTDQNTEAFF.

This clone was counted between two and nine times. This chain uses TRBV28 with TRBJ2-7; TRBD1 aligns across 10 bases. CDR3 length: 20 amino acids. CDR1 is MDHEN, CDR2 SYDVKM, per germline. After removal of 5 bases from V and 0 bases from J, the junction contained 19 bases not matched to a gene. CDR3 in amino acids: CASSPQPGLWGQGTSYEQYF. The CDR3, as DNA: TGTGCCAGCAGTCCCCAACCAGGCCTTTGGGGACAGGGGACCTCCTACGAGCAGTACTTC. The variable domain in full, with the rest retrieved from reference TRBV28 and TRBJ2-7, is DVKVTQSSRYLVKRTGEKVFLECVQDMDHENMFWYRQDPGLGLRLIYFSYDVKMKEKGDIPEGYSVSREKKERFSLILESASTNQTSMYLCASSPQPGLWGQGTSYEQYFGPGTRLTVT.

The rearrangement uses TRBV29-1 and TRBJ2-3; D is unclear. The CDR3 has 12 amino acids. The germline gives CDR1 SQVTM, CDR2 ANQGSEA. V lost 5 bases and J lost 6, with 12 bases in between. The CDR3: CSVLFSRDTQYF. Here the CDR3 DNA reads TGCAGCGTTCTTTTCTCTCGGGATACGCAGTATTTT.

V and J are TRBV13 and TRBJ2-7; a possible D gene is TRBD2 (6 bases). There are 14 residues in the CDR3. Germline CDR1 PRHDT, CDR2 FYEKMQ (reference sequence). Trimming stripped 5 bases from V and 4 bases from J, with 15 bases between. CDR3 region: CASSPRRGTYEQYF. The CDR3 DNA reads as TGTGCCAGCAGCCCGCGCCGGGGGACTTACGAGCAGTACTTC.